This T cell receptor beta chain was documented in a study of blood T cells in healthy people across ages. Notes on this clonotype: A much larger clone sits a single nucleotide away, making a read error possible.

The CDR3 spans 15 residues. CDR1 and CDR2 (germline): SNHLY, FYNNEI. The trim removed 9 bases at V and 1 base at J, leaving 9 bases unmatched. Primers used in a second PCR of about 6 to 12 cycles were a sample-barcoded 5' primer and a J-beta primer mix. Every molecule of cDNA carried a tag from a template-switch adaptor with 12 random nucleotides. Each CDR3 protein gets one entry after TCRdb re-called the 5' RACE reads with MiXCR. This sample has roughly 730,000 distinct CDR3 sequences, with more than 50% found just once. Healthy Caucasians from Russia aged roughly 6 to 100 served as donors. The V call is TRBV2, the J call TRBJ2-1; TRBD1 matches at 7 bases. The specimen sequenced was blood. The TCR comes from a man aged 35-49 years in good health. The CDR3 loop reads CASRQGFQSYNEQFF. The CDR3 DNA sequence: TGTGCCAGTAGACAGGGATTTCAATCCTACAATGAGCAGTTCTTC.